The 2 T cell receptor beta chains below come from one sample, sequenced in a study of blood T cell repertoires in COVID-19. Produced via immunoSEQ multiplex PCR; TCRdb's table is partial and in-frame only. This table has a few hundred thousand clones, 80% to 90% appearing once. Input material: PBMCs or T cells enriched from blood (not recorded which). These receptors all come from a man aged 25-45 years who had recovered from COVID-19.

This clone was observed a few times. The CDR3 bases are TGTGCCAGCAGCTCACCTCTAGGGGACAGGTCGCACACCATATATTTT. This gives the protein CASSSPLGDRSHTIYF. This chain connects TRBV7-6 to TRBJ1-3; 8 positions agree with TRBD1. From germline, CDR1 is SGHVS and CDR2 FNYEAQ. The V segment lost 4 bases and the J segment 8 bases; nucleotides outside the gene matches: 13. This CDR3 is built from 16 residues.

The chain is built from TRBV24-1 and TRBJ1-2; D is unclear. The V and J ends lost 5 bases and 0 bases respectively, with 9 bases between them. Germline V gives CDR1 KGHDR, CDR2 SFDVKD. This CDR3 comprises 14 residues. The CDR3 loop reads CATSAPGANYGYTF. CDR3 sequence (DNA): TGTGCCACCAGTGCACCCGGGGCTAACTATGGCTACACCTTC.